These 9 T cell receptor beta chains came from one sample sequenced in a study of blood T cell repertoires in COVID-19. Assay: immunoSEQ multiplex PCR; the TCRdb copy retains only in-frame clones and omits some. The sample yields over 110,000 clones, 70% to 90% seen once. The specimen was peripheral blood. The source of these receptors is a man aged 70 or older with acute or convalescent COVID-19.

Comments on this clone: Possible read error: a much larger clone is one base away. Other DNA variants within this sample encode the same CDR3. This rearrangement joins TRBV4-1 to TRBJ1-5; no firm D call. V gave up 0 bases and J gave up 4 bases, with 7 bases separating them. The CDR3 contains 14 residues. The germline V gene has CDR1 MGHRA and CDR2 YSYEKL. The CDR3 DNA reads TGCGCCAGCAGCCAAGAATCGGGGAATCAGCCCCAGCATTTT. It translates to CASSQESGNQPQHF.

This rearrangement joins TRBV10-1 to TRBJ1-4; D possibly corresponds to TRBD1 (5 bases). Germline CDR1 WNHNN, CDR2 SYGVQD (reference sequence). V was shortened by 3 bases and J by 2 bases, with 7 bases between the two germline ends. The length of the CDR3 is 14 residues. CDR3 in DNA: TGCGCCAGCAGTGAAGGGGCCACTAATGAAAAACTGTTTTTT. This codes for CASSEGATNEKLFF.

This chain links TRBV10-3 with TRBJ1-3, with D possibly TRBD1 on 5 matching bases. The V gene lost 11 bases and the J gene lost 0 bases, with 8 bases spanning the gap. Germline CDR1 reads ENHRY; CDR2 reads SYGVKD. CDR3 length: 12 residues. For the CDR3, the DNA is TGTGCCGGGGGAGGCTCTGGAAACACCATATATTTT. As protein: CAGGGSGNTIYF.

The rearrangement uses TRBV7-3 and TRBJ2-1; TRBD1 matches 10 bases. The CDR3 extends over 14 amino acids. V trimming: 4 bases; J trimming: 6 bases; junction bases outside the gene matches: 3. The germline V gene has CDR1 SGHTA and CDR2 FQGTGA. The CDR3 DNA reads as TGTGCCAGCAGCTCCGGGACAGGGGCCAATGAGCAGTTCTTC. As protein: CASSSGTGANEQFF. The entire variable domain, with the rest obtained from reference TRBV7-3 and TRBJ2-1, is as follows: GAGVSQTPSNKVTEKGKYVELRCDPISGHTALYWYRQSLGQGPEFLIYFQGTGAADDSGLPNDRFFAVRPEGSVSTLKIQRTERGDSAVYLCASSSGTGANEQFFGPGTRLTVL.

This clone was counted once. This chain connects TRBV29-1 to TRBJ1-2; tentatively, D is TRBD1 (5 bases). This CDR3 spans 14 amino acids. Deletions cut 0 bases from V and 7 bases from J, with 15 bases between. Germline lookup yields CDR1 SQVTM and CDR2 ANQGSEA. CDR3 protein: CSVEDLREAGGYTF. The CDR3 coding sequence is TGCAGCGTTGAAGACCTCAGGGAGGCTGGTGGCTACACCTTC. The entire variable domain, with the rest obtained from reference TRBV29-1 and TRBJ1-2, is as follows: SAVISQKPSRDICQRGTSLTIQCQVDSQVTMMFWYRQQPGQSLTLIATANQGSEATYESGFVIDKFPISRPNLTFSTLTVSNMSPEDSSIYLCSVEDLREAGGYTFGSGTRLTVV.

The V gene is TRBV12-5, the J gene TRBJ2-1, with 13 bases fitting TRBD2. This CDR3 contains 16 residues. Germline V CDR1 and CDR2: LGHNT, FRNRAP. V trimming: 7 bases; J trimming: 3 bases; junction bases outside the gene matches: 6. As DNA, the CDR3 is TGTGCTAGTGTTCGGACTAGCGGGGGTTACTACAATGAGCAGTTCTTC. Protein: CASVRTSGGYYNEQFF.

This clone was seen just once. The rearrangement links TRBV19 to TRBJ1-5; D possibly corresponds to TRBD1 (6 bases). Trimming pared 6 bases from V and 2 bases from J, leaving 17 bases between. There are 16 residues in the CDR3. CDR1 is LNHDA, CDR2 SQIVND, per germline (reference sequence). The DNA for the CDR3 is TGTGCCAGTAGGCCACAGGGTGGTGTTGGCAATCAGCCCCAGCATTTT. Protein product: CASRPQGGVGNQPQHF.

This chain joins TRBV11-2 and TRBJ2-1; D gene uncertain. V lost 3 bases and J 5 bases, leaving 8 bases between the germline ends. The CDR3 covers 13 residues. Germline loops: CDR1 SGHAT, CDR2 FQNNGV. The CDR3 region has the DNA TGTGCCAGCAGCTTCCCCAGAAACAATGAGCAGTTCTTC. Protein: CASSFPRNNEQFF. The entire variable domain, with the rest obtained from reference TRBV11-2 and TRBJ2-1, is as follows: EAGVAQSPRYKIIEKRQSVAFWCNPISGHATLYWYQQILGQGPKLLIQFQNNGVVDDSQLPKDRFSAERLKGVDSTLKIQPAKLEDSAVYLCASSFPRNNEQFFGPGTRLTVL.

The V call is TRBV2, the J call TRBJ1-1; possibly TRBD1 for D (5 bases). Germline CDR1 and CDR2: SNHLY and FYNNEI. Trimming left V 3 bases short and J 4 bases short, with 12 bases between. This CDR3 region has 14 residues. The CDR3, as DNA: TGTGCCAGCAGTGATGTGGGGCCTGGCACTGAAGCTTTCTTT. Residues: CASSDVGPGTEAFF.